The 8 T cell receptor beta chains below come from one sample, sequenced in a study of blood T cell repertoires in COVID-19. The data were produced by immunoSEQ multiplex PCR, yet TCRdb's version contains in-frame clones alone and is incomplete. Among fewer than 35,000 clones, about nine tenths were seen once, and the ten largest hold about 1.9%. The specimen sequenced was peripheral blood. The receptor source for this set is a man between 50 and 59 years old with active or convalescent COVID-19.

The chain combines TRBV28 with TRBJ2-7; the match to TRBD2 covers 13 bases. The CDR3 length is 14 residues. Germline V gene sequence: CDR1 MDHEN, CDR2 SYDVKM. V lost 7 bases, J lost 2 bases, and 2 bases stayed unmatched. CDR3 sequence reads: CASKGLAGAYEQYF. The CDR3 DNA is TGTGCCAGCAAAGGACTAGCGGGAGCCTACGAGCAGTACTTC.

The rearrangement links TRBV6-2 or TRBV6-3 to TRBJ2-1; D is ambiguous. Per germline, CDR1 MNHEY and CDR2 SVGEGT. V was cut by 4 bases and J by 9 bases, with 7 bases left in between. The CDR3 runs 11 residues. The CDR3 reads CASSWAIEQFF. The CDR3 coding sequence is TGTGCCAGCAGTTGGGCGATTGAGCAGTTCTTC.

This chain links TRBV6-2 or TRBV6-3 with TRBJ1-2; TRBD1 agrees at 10 bases. Trimming at V came to 2 bases and at J to 1 base, leaving 1 base not matched to a gene. The germline CDR1 and CDR2 sequences are MNHEY and SVGEGT. This CDR3 is built from 15 residues. The CDR3 loop is CASSYGQGVNYGYTF. Written as DNA, the CDR3 is TGTGCCAGCAGTTACGGACAGGGGGTTAACTATGGCTACACCTTC.

The chain recombines TRBV11-2 with TRBJ2-5, with D possibly matching TRBD1 (6 bases). V lost 1 base, J lost 1 base, and 13 bases lay in between. The CDR3 runs to 16 residues. CDR1 is SGHAT and CDR2 is FQNNGV in the germline V gene. DNA for the CDR3: TGTGCCAGCAGCTTAGGTGGCAGGGGCGGCCAAGAGACCCAGTACTTC. Translated: CASSLGGRGGQETQYF.

This clone was observed a handful of times. This chain uses TRBV7-9 with TRBJ2-7; a weak D match, TRBD1 (5 bases). Trimming removed 5 bases at V and 0 bases at J, with 14 bases between. The germline CDR1 and CDR2 sequences are SEHNR and FQNEAQ (reference sequence). The CDR3 covers 15 residues. CDR3 bases: TGTGCCAGCAGCCTAGGGGCAGGGCTCTCCTACGAGCAGTACTTC. Encoded protein: CASSLGAGLSYEQYF.

Within the sample, this clone is medium-sized. The chain joins TRBV28 to TRBJ2-7; 10 nucleotides line up with TRBD1. In germline, CDR1 is MDHEN, CDR2 SYDVKM. V shed 6 bases and J 3 bases; nucleotides not matched to a gene: 11. The CDR3 runs 16 residues. The chain's CDR3 is CASSSPTGQGNYEQYF. The CDR3 region has the DNA TGTGCCAGCAGCTCACCCACGGGACAGGGGAACTACGAGCAGTACTTC.

This chain uses TRBV4-1 with TRBJ1-5; the D gene is possibly TRBD1 (5 bases). Germline V gene sequence: CDR1 MGHRA, CDR2 YSYEKL. Trimming stripped 3 bases from V and 2 bases from J, with 11 bases between. The CDR3 is made up of 15 amino acids. CDR3 sequence (DNA): TGCGCCAGCAGCCAGGGGGGGACGGGCAATCAGCCCCAGCATTTT. It specifies CASSQGGTGNQPQHF.

This CDR3 reads CASSLRPVSAGYEQYF. CDR3 nucleotides: TGTGCCAGCAGCTTACGGCCCGTGTCGGCGGGCTACGAGCAGTACTTC. The chain combines TRBV7-2 with TRBJ2-7, with a possible D match to TRBD2 (5 bases). The CDR3 loop spans 16 amino acids. V shed 2 bases and J shed 3 bases, with 17 bases lying between them. Germline CDR1 is SGHTA and CDR2 is FQGNSA.